A single sample is the source of the 13 T cell receptor beta chains below, sequenced in a study of control samples from healthy donors and cancer patients. Profiling relied on immunoSEQ multiplex PCR, and the TCRdb table lists in-frame clones only, not all of them. The table shows around 100,000 clones, with 92% occurring only once. Input material: blood. These receptors were collected from a human donor in good health. The donor label of this sample is uncertain.

The genes are TRBV4-2 and TRBJ2-2; D is possibly TRBD1 (6 bases). Looked up from germline, CDR1 is LGHNA and CDR2 is YNFKEQ. CDR3 length equals 16 residues. V lost 3 bases and J lost 2, with 13 bases in between. CDR3 in amino acids: CASSQVPGQNTGELFF. The CDR3 bases are TGTGCCAGCAGCCAGGTACCGGGACAAAACACCGGGGAGCTGTTTTTT.

The chain joins TRBV2 to TRBJ1-4, with unresolved D. Trimming cost V 7 bases and J 14 bases, with 14 bases left between them. The CDR3 loop spans 11 amino acids. The germline V gene encodes CDR1 SNHLY and CDR2 FYNNEI. CDR3 nucleotides: TGTGCCAGCAAAGCCTGGGAAAGGCTGTTTTTT. It codes for CASKAWERLFF.

The V and J genes are TRBV6-1 and TRBJ2-7; 7 bases align to TRBD1. CDR1 is MNHNS and CDR2 is SASEGT in the germline V gene. This CDR3 has 16 amino acids. V was clipped by 3 bases and J by 0 bases; unmatched bases: 8. CDR3 DNA: TGTGCCAGCAGTGATTCTTTGAGGGGGCACTCCTACGAGCAGTACTTC. Amino acids: CASSDSLRGHSYEQYF.

The chain carries TRBV5-4 and TRBJ2-1, with D unresolved. CDR3 length: 13 amino acids. The germline gives CDR1 SGHNT, CDR2 YYREEE (reference sequence). Trimming pared 0 bases from V and 6 bases from J, leaving 7 bases between. The CDR3 DNA is TGTGCCAGCAGCTTGGATAGATTCAATGAGCAGTTCTTC. Translating gives CASSLDRFNEQFF.

The chain uses TRBV28 and TRBJ1-5; weak D call: TRBD1 (6 bases). Trimming took off 1 base at V and 7 bases at J, with 14 bases between the two ends. This CDR3 spans 15 amino acids. From germline, CDR1 is MDHEN and CDR2 SYDVKM. As DNA, the CDR3 is TGTGCCAGCAGTTTATCGGGGGGGCGCGGGCAGCCCCAGCATTTT. As protein: CASSLSGGRGQPQHF.

V gene TRBV29-1 combines with J gene TRBJ2-7; 7 bases are a match to TRBD2. The trim removed 3 bases at V and 0 bases at J, leaving 5 bases unmatched. CDR3 length: 14 amino acids. CDR1 is SQVTM, CDR2 ANQGSEA, per germline. The CDR3 region has the DNA TGCAGCGTTGATGGGCCTAGCGGCTCCTACGAGCAGTACTTC. It codes for CSVDGPSGSYEQYF.

This clone was detected only once. The V gene is TRBV30, the J gene TRBJ1-6; 7 positions match TRBD1. The CDR3 is 12 residues long. The trim removed 3 bases at V and 8 bases at J, leaving 1 base unmatched. Per the germline V gene, CDR1 is GTSNPN and CDR2 is SVGIG (reference sequence). The CDR3 loop is CAWRQGYSPLHF. The CDR3, as DNA: TGTGCCTGGAGACAGGGGTATTCACCCCTCCACTTT.

The chain uses TRBV2 and TRBJ2-1; D is unclear. The CDR3 is 11 residues long. V lost 3 bases, J lost 9 bases, and 6 bases lay in between. CDR1 is SNHLY, CDR2 FYNNEI, per germline. The CDR3 nucleotides are TGTGCCAGCAGTGACTTCCGTGAGCAGTTCTTC. As protein: CASSDFREQFF.

The chain uses TRBV24-1 and TRBJ1-2; weak D call: TRBD1 (5 bases). The CDR3 runs to 14 residues. CDR1 and CDR2 (germline): KGHDR, SFDVKD. Between the trimmed V and J ends, which lost 3 bases and 6 bases, there was a span of 13 bases. The CDR3 DNA reads as TGTGCCACCAGTGATCCCGGCAGGGAGAATGGCTACACCTTC. Amino acid sequence: CATSDPGRENGYTF.

J is TRBJ2-3 and V is TRBV7-2; D is undetermined. The CDR3 has 13 amino acids. Trimming shortened V by 6 bases and J by 2 bases, and 9 bases separated the two germline ends. Germline lookup yields CDR1 SGHTA and CDR2 FQGNSA. The CDR3 region has the DNA TGTGCCAGCAGTTCCGTTTTCACAGATACGCAGTATTTT. Its protein is CASSSVFTDTQYF.

The V call is TRBV5-1, the J call TRBJ1-1, with a possible D match to TRBD1 (5 bases). The CDR3 is 15 amino acids. V shed 4 bases and J shed 1 base, with 14 bases lying between them. Per the germline V gene, CDR1 is SGHRS and CDR2 is YFSETQ. In DNA form, the CDR3 reads TGCGCCAGCAGCCCGATGTTGACAGAGAACACTGAAGCTTTCTTT. This encodes CASSPMLTENTEAFF.

The gene calls are TRBV3-1 (or the pseudogene TRBV3-2) and TRBJ1-3; no clear D gene. The CDR3 runs to 14 residues. Germline values: CDR1 LGHDT, CDR2 YNNKEL (reference sequence). V was clipped by 4 bases and J by 2 bases, with 9 bases between them. The CDR3 loop reads CASSPPGAGNTIYF. The CDR3 bases are TGTGCCAGCAGCCCCCCCGGGGCTGGAAACACCATATATTTT.

This chain connects TRBV13 to TRBJ2-1; 8 bases fit TRBD2. The CDR3 length is 16 residues. The J segment lost 7 bases and the V segment lost 5 bases, leaving 13 bases of the junction unmatched. In germline, CDR1 is PRHDT, CDR2 FYEKMQ (reference sequence). CDR3 region: CASSRPAGGILNEQFF. In nucleotides, the CDR3 is TGTGCCAGCAGCCGACCCGCGGGGGGTATCTTGAATGAGCAGTTCTTC.